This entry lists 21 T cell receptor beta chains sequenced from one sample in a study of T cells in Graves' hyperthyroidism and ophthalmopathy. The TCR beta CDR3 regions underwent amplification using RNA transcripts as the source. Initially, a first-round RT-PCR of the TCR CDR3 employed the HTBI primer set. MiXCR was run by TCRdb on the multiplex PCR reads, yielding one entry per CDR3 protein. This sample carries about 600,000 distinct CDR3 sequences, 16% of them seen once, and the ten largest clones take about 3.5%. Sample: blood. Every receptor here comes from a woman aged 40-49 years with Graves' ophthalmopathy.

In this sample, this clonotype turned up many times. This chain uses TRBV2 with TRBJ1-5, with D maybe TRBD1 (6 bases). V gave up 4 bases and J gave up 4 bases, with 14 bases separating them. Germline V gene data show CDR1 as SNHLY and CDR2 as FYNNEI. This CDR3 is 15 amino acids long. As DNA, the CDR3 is TGTGCCAGCAGTGGGGGGTTCGGACAGAATCAGCCCCAGCATTTT. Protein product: CASSGGFGQNQPQHF.

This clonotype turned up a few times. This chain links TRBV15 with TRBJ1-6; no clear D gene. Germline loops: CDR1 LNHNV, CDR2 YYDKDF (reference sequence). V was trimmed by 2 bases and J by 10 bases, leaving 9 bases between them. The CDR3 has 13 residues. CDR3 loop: CATSRTYGSPLHF. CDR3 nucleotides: TGTGCCACCAGCAGAACTTACGGATCACCCCTCCACTTT.

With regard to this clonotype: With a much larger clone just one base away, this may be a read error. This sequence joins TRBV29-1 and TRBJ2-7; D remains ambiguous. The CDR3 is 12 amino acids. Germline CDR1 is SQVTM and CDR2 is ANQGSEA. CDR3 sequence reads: CSLESPTGKQYF. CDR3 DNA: TGCAGCCTTGAAAGCCCCACTGGGAAGCAGTACTTC.

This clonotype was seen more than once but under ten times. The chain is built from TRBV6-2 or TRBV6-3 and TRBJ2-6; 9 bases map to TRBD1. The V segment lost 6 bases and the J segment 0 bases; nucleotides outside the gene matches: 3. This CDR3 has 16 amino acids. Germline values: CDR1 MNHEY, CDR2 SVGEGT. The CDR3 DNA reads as TGTGCCAGCAGACAGGGGGCTAACTCTGGGGCCAACGTCCTGACTTTC. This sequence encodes CASRQGANSGANVLTF.

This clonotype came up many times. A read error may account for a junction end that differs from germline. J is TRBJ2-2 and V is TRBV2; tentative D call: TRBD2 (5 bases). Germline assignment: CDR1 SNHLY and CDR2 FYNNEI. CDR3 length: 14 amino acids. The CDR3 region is CASREGLNTGELFF. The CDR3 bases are TGTGCCAGCAGAGAAGGACTGAACACCGGGGAGCTGTTTTTT.

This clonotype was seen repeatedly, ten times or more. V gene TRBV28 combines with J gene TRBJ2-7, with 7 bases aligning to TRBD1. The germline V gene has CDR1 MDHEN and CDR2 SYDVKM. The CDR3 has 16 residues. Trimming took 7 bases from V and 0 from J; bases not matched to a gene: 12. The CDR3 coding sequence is TGTGCCAGCAATGGACCCGGGACAGAGTACTCCTACGAGCAGTACTTC. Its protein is CASNGPGTEYSYEQYF.

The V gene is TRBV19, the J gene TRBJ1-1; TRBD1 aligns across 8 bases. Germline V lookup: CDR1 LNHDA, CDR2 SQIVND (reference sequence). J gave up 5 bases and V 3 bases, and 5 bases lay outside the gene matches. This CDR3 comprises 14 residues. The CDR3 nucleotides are TGTGCCAGTAGTATGAGGAGACAGGGGACTGAAGCTTTCTTT. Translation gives CASSMRRQGTEAFF.

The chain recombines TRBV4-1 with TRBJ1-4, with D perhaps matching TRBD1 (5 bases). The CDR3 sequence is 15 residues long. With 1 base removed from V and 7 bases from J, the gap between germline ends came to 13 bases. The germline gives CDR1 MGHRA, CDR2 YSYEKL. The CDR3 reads CASSQVGGRPEKLFF. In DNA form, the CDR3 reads TGCGCCAGCAGCCAAGTTGGGGGTCGCCCTGAAAAACTGTTTTTT.

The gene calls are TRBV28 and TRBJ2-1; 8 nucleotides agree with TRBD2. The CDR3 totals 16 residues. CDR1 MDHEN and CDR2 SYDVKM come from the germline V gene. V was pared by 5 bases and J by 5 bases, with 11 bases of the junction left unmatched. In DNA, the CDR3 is TGTGCCAGCAGTCCCGCCGGGACTAGGGGGGACAATGAGCAGTTCTTC. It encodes CASSPAGTRGDNEQFF. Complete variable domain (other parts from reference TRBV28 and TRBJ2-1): DVKVTQSSRYLVKRTGEKVFLECVQDMDHENMFWYRQDPGLGLRLIYFSYDVKMKEKGDIPEGYSVSREKKERFSLILESASTNQTSMYLCASSPAGTRGDNEQFFGPGTRLTVL.

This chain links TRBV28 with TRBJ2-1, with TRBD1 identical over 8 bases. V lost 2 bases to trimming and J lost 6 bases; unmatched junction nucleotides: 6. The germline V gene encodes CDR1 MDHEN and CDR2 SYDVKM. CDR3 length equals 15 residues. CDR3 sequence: CASSLGQGLLNEQFF. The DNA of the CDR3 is TGTGCCAGCAGTTTAGGACAGGGCCTTCTCAATGAGCAGTTCTTC. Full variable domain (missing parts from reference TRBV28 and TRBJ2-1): DVKVTQSSRYLVKRTGEKVFLECVQDMDHENMFWYRQDPGLGLRLIYFSYDVKMKEKGDIPEGYSVSREKKERFSLILESASTNQTSMYLCASSLGQGLLNEQFFGPGTRLTVL.

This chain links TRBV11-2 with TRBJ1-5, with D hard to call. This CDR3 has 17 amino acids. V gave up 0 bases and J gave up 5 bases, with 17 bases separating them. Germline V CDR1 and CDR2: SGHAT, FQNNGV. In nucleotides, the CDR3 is TGTGCCAGCAGCTTAGATCCCCTCGGTCCCTCCTATCAGCCCCAGCATTTT. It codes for CASSLDPLGPSYQPQHF.

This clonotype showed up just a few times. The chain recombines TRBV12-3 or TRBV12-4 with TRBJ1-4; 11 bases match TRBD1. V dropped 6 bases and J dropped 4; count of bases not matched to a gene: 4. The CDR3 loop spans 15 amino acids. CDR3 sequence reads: CASSRGQGVNEKLFF. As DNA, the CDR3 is TGTGCCAGCAGCAGGGGACAGGGGGTTAATGAAAAACTGTTTTTT.

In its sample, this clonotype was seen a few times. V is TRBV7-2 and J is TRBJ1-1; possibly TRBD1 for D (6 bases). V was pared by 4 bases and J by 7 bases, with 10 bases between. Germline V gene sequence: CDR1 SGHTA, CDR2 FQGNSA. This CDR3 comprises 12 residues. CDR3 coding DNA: TGTGCCAGCAGCTCAGGGGTGGGTGAAGCTTTCTTT. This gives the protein CASSSGVGEAFF.

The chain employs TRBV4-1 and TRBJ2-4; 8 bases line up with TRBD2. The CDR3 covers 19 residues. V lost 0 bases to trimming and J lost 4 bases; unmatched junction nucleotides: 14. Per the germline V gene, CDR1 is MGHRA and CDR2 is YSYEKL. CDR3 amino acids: CASSQEYGRAELPKNIQYF. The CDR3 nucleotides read TGCGCCAGCAGCCAAGAGTACGGGAGGGCCGAACTACCGAAAAACATTCAGTACTTC.

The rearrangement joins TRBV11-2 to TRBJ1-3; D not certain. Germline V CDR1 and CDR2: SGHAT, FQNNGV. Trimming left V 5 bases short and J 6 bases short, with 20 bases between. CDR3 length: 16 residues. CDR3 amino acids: CASSTLKGDTKNTIYF. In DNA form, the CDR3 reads TGTGCCAGCAGCACACTAAAGGGAGACACGAAAAACACCATATATTTT.

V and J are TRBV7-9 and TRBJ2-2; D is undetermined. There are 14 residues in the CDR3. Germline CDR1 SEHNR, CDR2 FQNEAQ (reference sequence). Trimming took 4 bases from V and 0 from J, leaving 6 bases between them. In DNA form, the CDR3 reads TGTGCCAGCAGCTCCTACCCGAACACCGGGGAGCTGTTTTTT. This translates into CASSSYPNTGELFF.

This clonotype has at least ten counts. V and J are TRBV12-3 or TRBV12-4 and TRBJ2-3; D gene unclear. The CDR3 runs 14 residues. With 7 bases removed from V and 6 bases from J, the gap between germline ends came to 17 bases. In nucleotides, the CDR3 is TGTGCCAGCACCCCGAACGTGGCCTCGGATACGCAGTATTTT. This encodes CASTPNVASDTQYF.

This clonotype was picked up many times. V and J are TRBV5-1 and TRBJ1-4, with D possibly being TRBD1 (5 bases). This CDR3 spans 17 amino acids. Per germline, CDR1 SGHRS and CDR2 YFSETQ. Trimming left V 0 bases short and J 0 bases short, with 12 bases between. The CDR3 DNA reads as TGCGCCAGCAGCTTGGGACAGATCCTTTCAACTAATGAAAAACTGTTTTTT. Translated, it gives CASSLGQILSTNEKLFF.

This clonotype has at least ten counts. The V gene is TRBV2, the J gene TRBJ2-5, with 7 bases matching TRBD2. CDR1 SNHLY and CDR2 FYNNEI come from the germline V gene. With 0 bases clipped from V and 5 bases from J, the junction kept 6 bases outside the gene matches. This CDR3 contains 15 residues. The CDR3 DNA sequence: TGTGCCAGCAGTGAAGCGCTGGGGGGGGGGGAGACCCAGTACTTC. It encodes CASSEALGGGETQYF.

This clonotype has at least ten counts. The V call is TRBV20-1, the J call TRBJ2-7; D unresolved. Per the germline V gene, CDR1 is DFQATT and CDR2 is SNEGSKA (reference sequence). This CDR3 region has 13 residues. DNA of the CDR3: TGCAGCGGGCTTGGTGGGTTCTCCTACGAGCAGTACTTC. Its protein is CSGLGGFSYEQYF.

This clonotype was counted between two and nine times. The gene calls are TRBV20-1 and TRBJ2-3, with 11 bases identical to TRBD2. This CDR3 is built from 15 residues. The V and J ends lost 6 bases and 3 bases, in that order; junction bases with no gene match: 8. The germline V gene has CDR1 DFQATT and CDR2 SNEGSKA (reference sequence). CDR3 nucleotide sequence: TGCAGTGCCACGTCCACTAGCGGGAGAACAGATACGCAGTATTTT. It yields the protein CSATSTSGRTDTQYF.